This TCR beta chain was sequenced in a study of CD8 T cells in ankylosing spondylitis. Study outcomes and limitations: According to the report, clones linked to the disease were significantly enriched in matched synovial fluid samples taken from ankylosing spondylitis patients. Ankylosing spondylitis blood appeared to be characterized by a TCR beta motif of 8 or 9 highly homologous variants.

For TCR beta, libraries came from quantitative 5'-RACE with molecular barcodes. TCRdb passed the 5' RACE reads through MiXCR, listing each CDR3 protein once. The table includes a few hundred thousand distinct CDR3 sequences, over 8.5% detected once. In the case of this clonotype: The antigen is unknown.

Trimming left V 4 bases short and J 1 base short, with 14 bases between. The CDR3 has 15 residues. Germline V gives CDR1 SGHRS, CDR2 YFSETQ. Sequencing input: blood, either unsorted or a sorted T cell fraction (not recorded which). V is TRBV5-1 and J is TRBJ1-1, with D possibly matching TRBD1 (6 bases). This receptor was obtained from a male donor with ankylosing spondylitis or in good health (not recorded which). The chain's CDR3 is CASSPSGQKNTEAFF. The CDR3 region has the DNA TGCGCCAGCAGCCCGTCGGGACAAAAGAACACTGAAGCTTTCTTT. The full variable domain, its missing parts supplied by reference TRBV5-1 and TRBJ1-1, is KAGVTQTPRYLIKTRGQQVTLSCSPISGHRSVSWYQQTPGQGLQFLFEYFSETQRNKGNFPGRFSGRQFSNSRSEMNVSTLELGDSALYLCASSPSGQKNTEAFFGQGTRLTVV.